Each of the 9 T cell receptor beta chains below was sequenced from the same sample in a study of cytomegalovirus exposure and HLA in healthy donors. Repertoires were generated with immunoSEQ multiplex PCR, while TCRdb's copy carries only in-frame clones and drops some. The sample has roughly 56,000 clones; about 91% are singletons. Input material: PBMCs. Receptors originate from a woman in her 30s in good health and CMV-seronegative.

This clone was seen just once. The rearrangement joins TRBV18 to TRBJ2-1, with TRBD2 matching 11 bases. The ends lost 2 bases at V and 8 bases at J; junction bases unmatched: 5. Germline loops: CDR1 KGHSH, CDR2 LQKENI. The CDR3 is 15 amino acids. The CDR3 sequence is CASSPGIAGGYEQFF. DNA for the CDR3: TGTGCCAGCTCACCAGGTATAGCGGGAGGGTATGAGCAGTTCTTC.

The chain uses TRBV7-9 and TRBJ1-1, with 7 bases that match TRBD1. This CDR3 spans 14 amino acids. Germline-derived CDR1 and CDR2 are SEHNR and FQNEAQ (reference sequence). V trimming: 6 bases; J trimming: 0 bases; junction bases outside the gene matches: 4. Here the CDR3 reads CASSLGQLNTEAFF. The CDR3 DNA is TGTGCCAGCAGTTTGGGACAGCTGAACACTGAAGCTTTCTTT.

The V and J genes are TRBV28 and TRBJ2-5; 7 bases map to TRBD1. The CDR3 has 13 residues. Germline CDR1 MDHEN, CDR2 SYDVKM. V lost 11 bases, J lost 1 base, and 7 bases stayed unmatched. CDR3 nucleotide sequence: TGTGCCGGCTCCGCAGGGGGCCAAGAGACCCAGTACTTC. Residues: CAGSAGGQETQYF.

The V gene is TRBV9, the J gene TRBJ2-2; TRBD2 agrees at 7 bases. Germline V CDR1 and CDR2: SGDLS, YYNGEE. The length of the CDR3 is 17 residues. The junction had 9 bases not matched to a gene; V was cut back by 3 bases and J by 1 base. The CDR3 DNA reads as TGTGCCAGCAGCGCTGAATGGGCTAGCGGGAACACCGGGGAGCTGTTTTTT. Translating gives CASSAEWASGNTGELFF.

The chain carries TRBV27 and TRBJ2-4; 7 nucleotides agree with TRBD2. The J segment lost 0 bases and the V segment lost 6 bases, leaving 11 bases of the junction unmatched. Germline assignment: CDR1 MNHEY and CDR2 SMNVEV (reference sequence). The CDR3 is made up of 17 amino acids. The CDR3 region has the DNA TGTGCCAGCAGCCCCTTGACTAGCCTTGGAGCCAAAAACATTCAGTACTTC. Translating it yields CASSPLTSLGAKNIQYF.

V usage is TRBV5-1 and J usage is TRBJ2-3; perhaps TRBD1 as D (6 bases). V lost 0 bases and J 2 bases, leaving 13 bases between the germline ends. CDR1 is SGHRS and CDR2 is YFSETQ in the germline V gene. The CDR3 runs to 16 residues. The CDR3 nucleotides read TGCGCCAGCAGCTTGGCCGGACAGTTCCTCACAGATACGCAGTATTTT. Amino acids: CASSLAGQFLTDTQYF.

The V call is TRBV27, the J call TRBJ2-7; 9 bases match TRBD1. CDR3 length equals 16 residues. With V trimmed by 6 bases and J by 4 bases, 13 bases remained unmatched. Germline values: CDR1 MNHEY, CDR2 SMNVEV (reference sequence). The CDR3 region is CASSSNPGQGVYEQYF. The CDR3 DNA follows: TGTGCCAGCAGCTCTAATCCGGGACAGGGTGTGTACGAGCAGTACTTC.

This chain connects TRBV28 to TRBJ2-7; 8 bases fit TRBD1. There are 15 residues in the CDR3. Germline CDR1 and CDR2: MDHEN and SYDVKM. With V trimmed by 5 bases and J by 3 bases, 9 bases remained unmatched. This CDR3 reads CASSQTDRGVYEQYF. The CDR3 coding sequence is TGTGCCAGCAGTCAAACTGACAGGGGAGTCTACGAGCAGTACTTC.

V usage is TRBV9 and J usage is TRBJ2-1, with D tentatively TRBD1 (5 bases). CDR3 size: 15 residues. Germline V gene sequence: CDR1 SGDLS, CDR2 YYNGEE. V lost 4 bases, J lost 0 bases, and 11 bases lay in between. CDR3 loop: CASSPSDSSYNEQFF. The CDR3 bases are TGTGCCAGCAGCCCATCAGACAGCTCCTACAATGAGCAGTTCTTC.